This TCR beta chain originates from a study of post-analysis software for immune sequencing data. For the study at large: Included courses were relapsing-remitting and secondary progressive multiple sclerosis; progressive-relapsing multiple sclerosis was also included.

Broader study findings: Significantly decreased normalized Chao1 diversity was recorded for multiple sclerosis patients relative to controls. Compared with controls, patients had more of 4 to 6 TRBV segments, including TRBV5-6, TRBV5-1 and TRBV20-1. Under the F measure, samples that were prepared in one batch clustered strongly together.

The TCR beta cDNA libraries carried unique molecular identifiers. The source material, roughly 0.9 to 11 million T cells, gave rise to about 500,000 cDNA molecules. TCRdb re-analysed the PCR reads in MiXCR, keeping a single row per CDR3 protein. The repertoire holds about 820,000 distinct CDR3 sequences, roughly 58% seen once, with around 4.5% in the top ten. CDR1 is SGHVS and CDR2 is FNYEAQ in the germline V gene. The length of the CDR3 is 18 residues. Trimming stripped 3 bases from V and 2 bases from J, with 20 bases between. This clonotype was observed a handful of times. The target antigen is unknown.

The rearrangement joins TRBV7-6 to TRBJ2-1; D is unclear. Material: blood. This TCR was sampled from a girl between 10 and 17 years old with multiple sclerosis. The DNA of the CDR3 is TGTGCCAGCAGCTTTGAAACAAGGGTCAGTCCCCCCTACAATGAGCAGTTCTTC. It yields the protein CASSFETRVSPPYNEQFF.